Listed here are 14 T cell receptor beta chains from one sample, sequenced in a study of OX40 agonist ivuxolimab in advanced cancers. Only in-frame clones appear in the TCRdb table, and some are missing; sequencing was by immunoSEQ multiplex PCR. The sample includes roughly 35,000 clones, about 87% of them seen just once. The sequenced sample was CD4+ or CD8+ T cells sorted from blood, obtained in a trial of the OX40 agonist ivuxolimab. The receptors originated from an adult with an advanced solid tumor such as melanoma, head and neck, liver or kidney cancer.

This rearrangement joins TRBV5-1 to TRBJ1-1, with D possibly matching TRBD1 (6 bases). CDR1 is SGHRS and CDR2 is YFSETQ in the germline V gene. CDR3 length equals 15 residues. V shed 3 bases and J shed 0 bases, with 12 bases lying between them. The CDR3 bases are TGCGCCAGCAGCTCCTTGACAGGATTGAACACTGAAGCTTTCTTT. This encodes CASSSLTGLNTEAFF. The entire variable domain, with the rest obtained from reference TRBV5-1 and TRBJ1-1, is as follows: KAGVTQTPRYLIKTRGQQVTLSCSPISGHRSVSWYQQTPGQGLQFLFEYFSETQRNKGNFPGRFSGRQFSNSRSEMNVSTLELGDSALYLCASSSLTGLNTEAFFGQGTRLTVV.

The chain combines TRBV5-6 with TRBJ2-6, with D perhaps TRBD1 (6 bases). This CDR3 contains 15 residues. V was cut by 5 bases and J by 1 base, with 10 bases left in between. Germline V gives CDR1 SGHDT, CDR2 YYEEEE. CDR3: CASRLQGSGANVLTF. The DNA for the CDR3 is TGTGCCAGCAGACTTCAGGGGTCTGGGGCCAACGTCCTGACTTTC. Full variable domain (remainder filled in from reference TRBV5-6 and TRBJ2-6): DAGVTQSPTHLIKTRGQQVTLRCSPKSGHDTVSWYQQALGQGPQFIFQYYEEEERQRGNFPDRFSGHQFPNYSSELNVNALLLGDSALYLCASRLQGSGANVLTFGAGSRLTVL.

V usage is TRBV29-1 and J usage is TRBJ2-5; D not certain. CDR3 length: 13 residues. The germline V gene has CDR1 SQVTM and CDR2 ANQGSEA. The V end was cut by 4 bases, the J end by 7 bases, with 16 bases between. Written as DNA, the CDR3 is TGCAGCGTTGTAGGGCAGACCGCCGGGACCCAGTACTTC. As protein: CSVVGQTAGTQYF.

The V and J genes are TRBV19 and TRBJ2-3, with D possibly TRBD2 on 7 matching bases. The CDR3 has 16 residues. Germline V CDR1 and CDR2: LNHDA, SQIVND (reference sequence). V was pared by 3 bases and J by 1 base, with 14 bases between. CDR3 sequence: CASSMGGLSGTDTQYF. For the CDR3, the DNA is TGTGCCAGTAGTATGGGGGGGCTATCGGGCACAGATACGCAGTATTTT.

This clone has a single count. J is TRBJ2-3 and V is TRBV18, with D perhaps matching TRBD2 (5 bases). V lost 3 bases, J lost 1 base, and 8 bases lay in between. CDR3 length: 14 residues. Per the germline V gene, CDR1 is KGHSH and CDR2 is LQKENI. CDR3: CASSPSARTDTQYF. In nucleotides, the CDR3 is TGTGCCAGCTCACCTAGCGCCCGCACAGATACGCAGTATTTT.

V and J are TRBV5-1 and TRBJ2-3; no definite D call. The CDR3 length is 14 residues. The V gene lost 0 bases and the J gene lost 6 bases, with 11 bases spanning the gap. CDR1 and CDR2 from the germline V gene are SGHRS and YFSETQ. The CDR3 nucleotides are TGCGCCAGCAGCTTGGCTGGCGCTGCGGATACGCAGTATTTT. It encodes CASSLAGAADTQYF.

The J gene is TRBJ2-1, the V gene TRBV11-2; D is uncertain. The CDR3 totals 12 residues. Trimming cost V 3 bases and J 7 bases, with 7 bases left between them. The germline CDR1 and CDR2 sequences are SGHAT and FQNNGV. CDR3 residues: CASSFPPNEQFF. CDR3 in DNA: TGTGCCAGCAGCTTCCCCCCAAATGAGCAGTTCTTC.

The gene calls are TRBV6-5 and TRBJ1-2, with 7 bases matching TRBD1. The V segment lost 5 bases and the J segment 3 bases; nucleotides outside the gene matches: 6. The V gene's germline CDR1 is MNHEY and CDR2 SVGAGI. The CDR3 has 14 residues. The CDR3 sequence: CASSPGQADYGYTF. CDR3 DNA: TGTGCCAGCAGTCCAGGACAGGCCGACTATGGCTACACCTTC.

This clone occurred once. The genes are TRBV5-1 and TRBJ2-2, with TRBD2 identical over 9 bases. CDR1 and CDR2 (germline): SGHRS, YFSETQ. Germline trimming cut 6 bases from V and 1 base from J; bases unmatched to any gene: 4. The CDR3 has 15 residues. Written as DNA, the CDR3 is TGCGCCAGCAACCCGACTAGCGGGAACACCGGGGAGCTGTTTTTT. Translating gives CASNPTSGNTGELFF. The variable domain in full, with the rest retrieved from reference TRBV5-1 and TRBJ2-2, is KAGVTQTPRYLIKTRGQQVTLSCSPISGHRSVSWYQQTPGQGLQFLFEYFSETQRNKGNFPGRFSGRQFSNSRSEMNVSTLELGDSALYLCASNPTSGNTGELFFGEGSRLTVL.

V gene TRBV11-2 combines with J gene TRBJ2-2, with a weak D call TRBD1 (6 bases). V lost 5 bases, J lost 4 bases, and 11 bases lay in between. CDR3 length equals 14 residues. Germline CDR1 reads SGHAT; CDR2 reads FQNNGV. CDR3 nucleotides: TGTGCCAGCAGCACCGGGACACCCACCGGGGAGCTGTTTTTT. This gives the protein CASSTGTPTGELFF.

The chain carries TRBV14 and TRBJ2-1; 7 positions match TRBD2. The CDR3 has 15 amino acids. Germline V lookup: CDR1 SGHDN, CDR2 FVKESK. After removal of 1 base from V and 7 bases from J, the junction contained 7 bases not matched to a gene. The CDR3 protein is CASSQVGLSRNEQFF. The CDR3 DNA is TGTGCCAGCAGCCAAGTGGGACTATCAAGAAATGAGCAGTTCTTC.

The chain couples TRBV6-1 to TRBJ1-1, with 7 bases that match TRBD1. The germline CDR1 and CDR2 sequences are MNHNS and SASEGT. CDR3 length equals 17 residues. Germline trimming cut 3 bases from V and 0 bases from J; bases unmatched to any gene: 10. The CDR3 DNA reads TGTGCCAGCAGTGAGAGAGACAGGGAGGGCATGAACACTGAAGCTTTCTTT. Protein product: CASSERDREGMNTEAFF.

This clone was detected a few times. DNA of the CDR3: TGTGCCAGCAGTCCCGGACCCTATGGCTACACCTTC. This translates into CASSPGPYGYTF. The chain joins TRBV6-5 to TRBJ1-2, with no clear D. This CDR3 contains 12 residues. Germline CDR1 and CDR2: MNHEY and SVGAGI. V lost 5 bases and J lost 4, with 8 bases in between.

J is TRBJ1-5 and V is TRBV19, with TRBD1 identical over 11 bases. Germline values: CDR1 LNHDA, CDR2 SQIVND (reference sequence). V lost 6 bases and J lost 4; bases outside the gene matches: 5. The CDR3 runs 15 residues. The CDR3 DNA follows: TGTGCCAGTAGGTCGGGACAGGGGGAGAATCAGCCCCAGCATTTT. Amino acid sequence: CASRSGQGENQPQHF.